This entry concerns a single T cell receptor beta chain. The data were produced by immunoSEQ multiplex PCR, yet TCRdb's version contains in-frame clones alone and is incomplete. The sample carries about 84,000 clones, around 83% recorded once. This sample was taken from a study of cytotoxic CD8 clonotypes in ibrutinib-treated CLL. The CDR3 has 13 amino acids. Germline CDR1 LGHNA, CDR2 YSLEER. The V and J ends lost 1 base and 6 bases respectively, with 7 bases between them. The chain links TRBV4-3 to TRBJ2-1; D is unresolved. Sequencing used PBMCs, obtained before ibrutinib treatment. The receptor's source is a human donor with chronic lymphocytic leukemia. The CDR3 loop is CASSQAYGNEQFF. Here the CDR3 DNA reads TGCGCCAGCAGCCAAGCGTACGGCAATGAGCAGTTCTTC.